This paragraph reports one T cell receptor beta chain. Its antigen is not known. Selected positively for CCR7 and CD45RO-negative, naive CD8 cells excluded terminally differentiated effector memory CD45RA+ cells. These data come from a study of shared clonotypes between healthy human individuals. Study as a whole: A donor's plate count was three for CD4 naive and three for CD4 memory; CD8 naive had two and CD8 memory one. Study-wide results and limits: Incomplete sequencing of sorted subsets was indicated by rarefaction despite large depth.

The assay used deep level. Replicate PCRs run on sorted subsets employed approximately 0.2 ug DNA, roughly 30,000 T cell genomes. Repertoires were generated with immunoSEQ multiplex PCR, while TCRdb's copy carries only in-frame clones and drops some. The top ten clones hold about 0.11% of a sample with about 590,000 clones, about 95% of them seen once. The CDR3 sequence is 14 residues long. Trimming removed 0 bases at V and 15 bases at J, with 19 bases between. Germline V CDR1 and CDR2: SGHRS, YFSETQ. V usage is TRBV5-1 and J usage is TRBJ2-1; D is perhaps TRBD2 (6 bases). The specimen sequenced was naive CD8+ T cells sorted from blood. The clonotype was recovered from a woman aged 25 to 39 in good health. Here the CDR3 reads CASSLAGDGSGGFF. The CDR3 DNA reads as TGCGCCAGCAGCTTGGCCGGGGACGGGAGTGGCGGGTTCTTC.